The 24 T cell receptor beta chains below come from one sample, sequenced in a study of cytomegalovirus exposure and HLA in healthy donors. Primers included in the PCR were 60 Vbeta and 13 Jbeta primers. This table comes from immunoSEQ multiplex PCR, and its TCRdb copy is limited to in-frame clones, with some not included. Seen here are around 70,000 clones, roughly two thirds observed once, and the top ten hold approximately 4.4%. Sequences were obtained from PBMCs. These receptors all come from a man aged 60-69 years in good health and CMV-seropositive.

The chain combines TRBV7-2 with TRBJ1-4; D is perhaps TRBD1 (5 bases). CDR1 and CDR2 from the germline V gene are SGHTA and FQGNSA. CDR3 size: 14 residues. V was clipped by 2 bases and J by 8 bases, with 12 bases between them. In nucleotides, the CDR3 is TGTGCCAGCAGCTTATCATCAGGGAACGAAAAACTGTTTTTT. Translating gives CASSLSSGNEKLFF.

The genes are TRBV5-1 and TRBJ1-6, with 7 bases matching TRBD1. CDR3 length: 15 residues. Per the germline V gene, CDR1 is SGHRS and CDR2 is YFSETQ. Germline trimming cut 0 bases from V and 10 bases from J; bases unmatched to any gene: 7. The chain's CDR3 is CASSLGQGGGSPLHF. CDR3 DNA: TGCGCCAGCAGCTTGGGGCAGGGGGGAGGATCACCCCTCCACTTT.

The chain links TRBV4-1 to TRBJ2-7, with D tentatively TRBD1 (6 bases). V was trimmed by 0 bases and J by 2 bases, leaving 8 bases between them. The CDR3 has 14 residues. Looked up from germline, CDR1 is MGHRA and CDR2 is YSYEKL. CDR3 DNA: TGCGCCAGCAGCCAAGAGAAGGGGGCCTACGAGCAGTACTTC. Residues: CASSQEKGAYEQYF.

The DNA of the CDR3 is TGTGCCAGCACCCTCGAAGGGGCAGTGGGGGGAAACATTCAGTACTTC. Amino acids: CASTLEGAVGGNIQYF. This rearrangement joins TRBV2 to TRBJ2-4; D might be TRBD2 (6 bases). V was cut by 7 bases and J by 6 bases, with 22 bases left in between. The CDR3 is 16 amino acids. Germline CDR1 SNHLY, CDR2 FYNNEI. Variable domain in full (rest from reference TRBV2 and TRBJ2-4): EPEVTQTPSHQVTQMGQEVILRCVPISNHLYFYWYRQILGQKVEFLVSFYNNEISEKSEIFDDQFSVERPDGSNFTLKIRSTKLEDSAMYFCASTLEGAVGGNIQYFGAGTRLSVL.

V gene TRBV5-4 combines with J gene TRBJ1-1; TRBD1 matches 10 bases. The J segment lost 4 bases and the V segment lost 4 bases, leaving 10 bases of the junction unmatched. The CDR3 has 16 residues. The germline gives CDR1 SGHNT, CDR2 YYREEE (reference sequence). The CDR3 DNA sequence: TGTGCCAGCAGCCCGGGGACAGGGGCTAGGGGCACTGAAGCTTTCTTT. It is translated as CASSPGTGARGTEAFF.

J is TRBJ2-3 and V is TRBV28; 7 positions match TRBD2. The V segment lost 6 bases and the J segment 5 bases; nucleotides outside the gene matches: 8. Looked up from germline, CDR1 is MDHEN and CDR2 is SYDVKM. This CDR3 has 14 residues. The CDR3 loop reads CASSGDYPGDTQYF. The CDR3, as DNA: TGTGCCAGCAGCGGGGACTACCCAGGAGATACGCAGTATTTT.

The V and J genes are TRBV27 and TRBJ2-1; 9 positions match TRBD1. The junction had 13 bases not matched to a gene; V was cut back by 4 bases and J by 9 bases. Germline loops: CDR1 MNHEY, CDR2 SMNVEV (reference sequence). The CDR3 consists of 16 residues. The CDR3 is CASSSDRGFSLSEQFF. The CDR3 bases are TGTGCCAGCAGTTCGGACAGGGGTTTTTCTCTGAGTGAGCAGTTCTTC.

This clone occurred once. This chain uses TRBV7-2 with TRBJ1-2; D is unresolved. The CDR3 consists of 17 residues. V was pared by 1 base and J by 0 bases, with 15 bases between. The germline CDR1 and CDR2 sequences are SGHTA and FQGNSA. DNA for the CDR3: TGTGCCAGCAGCTTAGGAAGTAGAGCGGCTCCTAACTATGGCTACACCTTC. It encodes CASSLGSRAAPNYGYTF.

The rearrangement uses TRBV6-1 and TRBJ1-1; D remains unclear. V was pared by 2 bases and J by 11 bases, with 9 bases between. The V gene's germline CDR1 is MNHNS and CDR2 SASEGT. The CDR3 extends over 11 amino acids. For the CDR3, the DNA is TGTGCCAGCAGTGAAACGAGGAGGGCTTTCTTT. Protein sequence: CASSETRRAFF.

This clone has only a few counts. The gene calls are TRBV18 and TRBJ2-2; D might be TRBD1 (7 bases). CDR3 length equals 16 residues. The V end was cut by 3 bases, the J end by 6 bases, with 17 bases between. In germline, CDR1 is KGHSH, CDR2 LQKENI. CDR3 nucleotide sequence: TGTGCCAGCTCACCGGGGACTCCTACAGGGGCCGGGGAGCTGTTTTTT. It specifies CASSPGTPTGAGELFF.

The rearrangement uses TRBV4-1 and TRBJ1-2; 7 nucleotides line up with TRBD1. The V gene's germline CDR1 is MGHRA and CDR2 YSYEKL. The CDR3 runs 14 residues. Losses at the gene ends were 4 bases for V and 2 bases for J; bases not matched to a gene: 4. CDR3 in DNA: TGCGCCAGCAGCCGGGGACAGTCGAACTATGGCTACACCTTC. Translation gives CASSRGQSNYGYTF.

The chain has TRBV7-9 and TRBJ2-7; 10 bases agree with TRBD1. Looked up from germline, CDR1 is SEHNR and CDR2 is FQNEAQ (reference sequence). This CDR3 region has 16 residues. V shed 5 bases and J 4 bases; nucleotides not matched to a gene: 11. Written as DNA, the CDR3 is TGTGCCAGCAGCCCTCGGGGGCCGGGACAGGGGTACGAGCAGTACTTC. Residues: CASSPRGPGQGYEQYF.

This clone was observed a handful of times. This rearrangement joins TRBV4-3 to TRBJ2-5, with TRBD2 matching 7 bases. Germline-derived CDR1 and CDR2 are LGHNA and YSLEER. The CDR3 consists of 17 residues. V dropped 1 base and J dropped 5; count of bases not matched to a gene: 13. The CDR3 spells CASSQGASGDLRETQYF. CDR3 bases: TGCGCCAGCAGCCAAGGTGCGAGCGGGGACCTCCGGGAGACCCAGTACTTC.

The chain joins TRBV5-1 to TRBJ2-2; 8 bases are shared with TRBD1. V shed 1 base and J 5 bases; nucleotides not matched to a gene: 7. Looked up from germline, CDR1 is SGHRS and CDR2 is YFSETQ. This CDR3 is built from 16 residues. CDR3: CASSLTRGQGTGELFF. The CDR3 region has the DNA TGCGCCAGCAGCTTGACCAGGGGGCAGGGGACCGGGGAGCTGTTTTTT.

This clone was detected only a few times. A far larger clone is only one base removed, so a read error is likely. V is TRBV6-6 and J is TRBJ1-1; 7 bases line up with TRBD1. V was pared by 0 bases and J by 7 bases, with 2 bases of the junction left unmatched. CDR1 is MNHNY, CDR2 SVGAGI, per germline (reference sequence). The CDR3 extends over 13 amino acids. The CDR3 here is CASSYSTGLEAFF. For the CDR3, the DNA is TGTGCCAGCAGTTACTCGACAGGGCTTGAAGCTTTCTTT.

This chain links TRBV7-6 with TRBJ2-1, with 12 positions matching TRBD2. The V gene end was trimmed by 0 bases and the J gene end by 7 bases; junction bases not matched to a gene: 1. Germline values: CDR1 SGHVS, CDR2 FNYEAQ. The CDR3 is 15 residues long. The CDR3 DNA reads as TGTGCCAGCAGCTTAGCACTAGCGGGAGGTAATGAGCAGTTCTTC. Protein: CASSLALAGGNEQFF. Full variable domain (rest looked up from reference TRBV7-6 and TRBJ2-1): GAGVSQSPRYKVTKRGQDVALRCDPISGHVSLYWYRQALGQGPEFLTYFNYEAQQDKSGLPNDRFSAERPEGSISTLTIQRTEQRDSAMYRCASSLALAGGNEQFFGPGTRLTVL.

V is TRBV23-1 and J is TRBJ1-5, with TRBD1 matching 9 bases. TRBV23-1 is reported as an ORF; its role is uncertain. This CDR3 contains 18 residues. V dropped 1 base and J dropped 0; count of bases not matched to a gene: 7. This CDR3 reads CASSQFSDRGGSNQPQHF. CDR3 DNA sequence: TGCGCCAGCAGTCAATTTAGCGACAGGGGGGGTAGCAATCAGCCCCAGCATTTT.

CDR3 loop: CASSLRDRGRYEQYF. DNA of the CDR3: TGTGCCAGCAGTTTGCGCGACAGGGGGCGCTACGAGCAGTACTTC. The rearrangement uses TRBV5-4 and TRBJ2-7, with 10 bases fitting TRBD1. The CDR3 is made up of 15 amino acids. The V gene end was trimmed by 5 bases and the J gene end by 3 bases; junction bases not matched to a gene: 8. Germline CDR1 reads SGHNT; CDR2 reads YYREEE (reference sequence).

This chain connects TRBV4-1 to TRBJ1-1; 7 bases fit TRBD1. V was pared by 4 bases and J by 0 bases, with 5 bases of the junction left unmatched. The germline CDR1 and CDR2 sequences are MGHRA and YSYEKL. The CDR3 consists of 15 residues. Written as DNA, the CDR3 is TGCGCCAGCAGCCCAGACAGGGTTATGAACACTGAAGCTTTCTTT. Translating gives CASSPDRVMNTEAFF.

This chain connects TRBV10-2 to TRBJ2-1; TRBD2 might be the D (6 bases). The CDR3 has 15 residues. The V end lost 7 bases, the J end lost 6 bases, and 19 bases lay between the germline ends. Germline values: CDR1 WSHSY, CDR2 SAAADI. CDR3 sequence (DNA): TGCGCCAGCAAGTCCGACGGGAGAGGCGGCAATGAGCAGTTCTTC. Its translation: CASKSDGRGGNEQFF.

This sequence joins TRBV7-9 and TRBJ1-4; 9 bases match TRBD1. Germline values: CDR1 SEHNR, CDR2 FQNEAQ (reference sequence). The V and J ends lost 1 base and 0 bases, in that order; junction bases with no gene match: 6. This CDR3 is 18 amino acids long. CDR3 coding DNA: TGTGCCAGCAGCTTAGTCAGACAGGGGGTTTCAACTAATGAAAAACTGTTTTTT. Its protein is CASSLVRQGVSTNEKLFF.

V usage is TRBV30 and J usage is TRBJ2-2, with D possibly being TRBD1 (5 bases). The CDR3 contains 14 residues. The germline V gene has CDR1 GTSNPN and CDR2 SVGIG (reference sequence). The V end was cut by 3 bases, the J end by 5 bases, with 13 bases between. CDR3 residues: CAWSWGPLTGELFF. Here the CDR3 DNA reads TGTGCCTGGAGCTGGGGCCCCTTGACCGGGGAGCTGTTTTTT.

This chain connects TRBV6-1 to TRBJ2-1, with D unresolved. The CDR3 is 14 amino acids. V was pared by 1 base and J by 4 bases, with 8 bases between. Germline V gives CDR1 MNHNS, CDR2 SASEGT. CDR3 protein: CASSEGGRYNEQFF. CDR3 nucleotide sequence: TGTGCCAGCAGTGAAGGCGGTAGATACAATGAGCAGTTCTTC.

The rearrangement joins TRBV27 to TRBJ2-3, with 9 positions matching TRBD2. This CDR3 contains 13 residues. Germline CDR1 is MNHEY and CDR2 is SMNVEV (reference sequence). J gave up 14 bases and V 2 bases, and 8 bases lay outside the gene matches. This CDR3 is CASSLAGGGRVYF. CDR3 DNA sequence: TGTGCCAGCAGTTTAGCGGGGGGGGGCCGGGTGTATTTT.